These T cell receptor beta chains were read from a single sample in a study of T cell changes during pregnancy in multiple sclerosis. This table comes from immunoSEQ multiplex PCR, and its TCRdb copy is limited to in-frame clones, with some not included. This sample has tens of thousands of clones; roughly 86% occur once, and the top ten carry 1.5% to 2%. Specimen: peripheral blood, collected in the first trimester of pregnancy. The receptors come from a female donor with multiple sclerosis, enrolled in a pregnancy study. Each CDR3 is given without its conserved first and last residue.

V	CDR3
TRBV6-6	ASSYRAGGTYEQY
TRBV19	ASSTDRGYYEQY
TRBV10-3	AISEMASGRETQY
TRBV10-3	AISPSGLTYNEQF
TRBV4-1	ASSLGGLAGQETQY
TRBV6-4	ASSDSGGISNEQF
TRBV6-1	ASSEMGGETQY
TRBV30	AWTIGQLNQPQH
TRBV28	ASSSPGRVNEQF
TRBV28	ASSWRPSGRDEQY
TRBV5-5	ASSLLPEYSYNEQF
TRBV5-1	ASSLSREGLNEQF
TRBV6-1	ASSFGLQETQY
TRBV2	ASSKGVRDGNTIY
TRBV12-5	ASGSGQGADTQY
TRBV27	ASSLQAFRGLAEAF
TRBV6-6	ASSNSGGAGYT
TRBV13	ASSVWRERDTQY
TRBV19	ASSFAGTGGGYGYT
TRBV5-1	ASSSFGLAGDSSYEQY
TRBV19	ASTRRSGGSGNTIY
TRBV6-1	ASNAPGQGTNEQF
TRBV11-3	ASSLGSGSGANVLT
TRBV30	VKDGGGGTEAF
TRBV30	AWSAHGWETQY
TRBV4-1	ASNDRGGYGYT
TRBV7-9	ASSPRQGAEGEAF
TRBV4-1	ASSPPPAGVANEQF
TRBV19	ASSQGPDYGYT
TRBV7-2	ASSLRDEQY
TRBV19	ASSPDRGNEQF
TRBV9	ASSVGTTYEQY
TRBV11-2	ASSLGTSGRAKNIQY